The clone carrying this T cell receptor beta chain was seen a few times. No antigen is known for it. A single record per CDR3 protein comes from TCRdb applying MiXCR to the 5' RACE reads. This sample yields 500,000 to 650,000 distinct CDR3 sequences, of which 9% to 15% are seen a single time; about 16% belongs to the top ten. The source of the sample is a study of T cells after yellow fever vaccination. Study conclusions and caveats: It was a weaker secondary response, yet one that peaked faster, at day 5 versus 15. Post-booster repertoires again held most primary-vaccination clones (approximately 96% CD4, 75% to 90% CD8).

The CDR3 has 13 amino acids. V was pared by 5 bases and J by 3 bases, with 11 bases between. The V gene's germline CDR1 is LNHDA and CDR2 SQIVND (reference sequence). Sequences were derived from PBMCs, sampled on the day of the yellow fever booster vaccination. The chain recombines TRBV19 with TRBJ2-7; a weak D match, TRBD1 (6 bases). The TCR comes from a man aged 30-40 years who received the YFV17D yellow fever vaccine. As DNA, the CDR3 is TGTGCCAGTAGTCCACAGGGATTCTACGAGCAGTACTTC. Its translation is CASSPQGFYEQYF.